Below, 10 T cell receptor beta chains from the same sample are listed, as sequenced in a study of blood T cell repertoires in COVID-19. Profiling relied on immunoSEQ multiplex PCR, and the TCRdb table lists in-frame clones only, not all of them. This table holds 180,000 or so clones, approximately 86% found once. Material for sequencing was peripheral blood. Every receptor here comes from a man aged 55 to 69 who had recovered from COVID-19.

The genes are TRBV11-1 and TRBJ1-1, with 10 bases identical to TRBD1. The CDR3 extends over 15 amino acids. With 5 bases clipped from V and 4 bases from J, the junction kept 7 bases outside the gene matches. The V gene's germline CDR1 is SGHAT and CDR2 FQDESV (reference sequence). CDR3 amino acids: CASSLDRGPGTEAFF. DNA of the CDR3: TGTGCCAGCAGCCTAGACAGGGGGCCAGGCACTGAAGCTTTCTTT. The complete variable domain, with remaining parts taken from reference TRBV11-1 and TRBJ1-1, reads EAEVAQSPRYKITEKSQAVAFWCDPISGHATLYWYRQILGQGPELLVQFQDESVVDDSQLPKDRFSAERLKGVDSTLKIQPAELGDSAMYLCASSLDRGPGTEAFFGQGTRLTVV.

This sequence joins TRBV11-1 and TRBJ1-1; no clear D gene. Germline V gives CDR1 SGHAT, CDR2 FQDESV (reference sequence). The CDR3 runs 12 residues. Trimming removed 3 bases from V and 8 bases from J, with 10 bases in between. The CDR3 nucleotides read TGTGCCAGCAGCTTTGCGGGCAGGGAAGCTTTCTTT. This gives the protein CASSFAGREAFF.

The V and J genes are TRBV6-9 and TRBJ1-5, with 9 positions matching TRBD1. The CDR3 runs 16 residues. The germline gives CDR1 MNHGY, CDR2 SVAAGI. V lost 3 bases, J lost 4 bases, and 7 bases stayed unmatched. The CDR3 here is CASSYRTGDGNQPQHF. CDR3 DNA sequence: TGTGCCAGCAGTTACAGGACAGGGGATGGAAATCAGCCCCAGCATTTT.

The chain carries TRBV19 and TRBJ2-1; 10 nucleotides agree with TRBD2. Germline CDR1 LNHDA, CDR2 SQIVND (reference sequence). This CDR3 comprises 15 residues. The V and J ends lost 5 bases and 5 bases, in that order; junction bases with no gene match: 6. This CDR3 is CASSLGLADHNEQFF. CDR3 nucleotide sequence: TGTGCCAGTAGTCTAGGACTAGCGGACCACAATGAGCAGTTCTTC.

This chain links TRBV27 with TRBJ1-1; 7 bases match TRBD1. The V segment lost 2 bases and the J segment 4 bases; nucleotides outside the gene matches: 13. Germline V lookup: CDR1 MNHEY, CDR2 SMNVEV (reference sequence). This CDR3 comprises 17 residues. For the CDR3, the DNA is TGTGCCAGCAGTTTAGGCAGGGGGGAATATTCTAGCACTGAAGCTTTCTTT. It yields the protein CASSLGRGEYSSTEAFF.

The V gene is TRBV6-5, the J gene TRBJ1-1; perhaps TRBD1 as D (5 bases). CDR1 is MNHEY and CDR2 is SVGAGI in the germline V gene. V was cut by 5 bases and J by 10 bases, with 20 bases left in between. The CDR3 covers 14 residues. The CDR3 nucleotides are TGTGCCAGCAGTAAAAACCAGGGTGGCCCAACAGCTTTCTTT. It encodes CASSKNQGGPTAFF.

The CDR3 here is CASSSDRGYNEQFF. CDR3 nucleotides: TGTGCCAGCAGCTCAGACAGGGGCTACAATGAGCAGTTCTTC. The chain has TRBV7-3 and TRBJ2-1, with 8 nucleotides matching TRBD1. Germline V gene lookup returns CDR1 SGHTA and CDR2 FQGTGA. V shed 4 bases and J 3 bases; nucleotides not matched to a gene: 2. The CDR3 runs 14 residues. Looking up the rest from reference TRBV7-3 and TRBJ2-1 gives the full variable domain: GAGVSQTPSNKVTEKGKYVELRCDPISGHTALYWYRQSLGQGPEFLIYFQGTGAADDSGLPNDRFFAVRPEGSVSTLKIQRTERGDSAVYLCASSSDRGYNEQFFGPGTRLTVL.

This clone was counted a single time. The chain is built from TRBV5-1 and TRBJ1-2; D gene uncertain. V lost 1 base and J lost 4, with 14 bases in between. The CDR3 is 15 residues long. Germline CDR1 is SGHRS and CDR2 is YFSETQ. The CDR3 DNA reads TGCGCCAGCAGCTTGAGCTTCACAGCAATCTATGGCTACACCTTC. Encoded protein: CASSLSFTAIYGYTF.

The V and J genes are TRBV27 and TRBJ1-6; D is perhaps TRBD1 (5 bases). The V end lost 3 bases, the J end lost 7 bases, and 10 bases lay between the germline ends. Germline-derived CDR1 and CDR2 are MNHEY and SMNVEV (reference sequence). The CDR3 has 14 amino acids. Written as DNA, the CDR3 is TGTGCCAGCAGTTTGGGGGGTTCGAATTCACCCCTCCACTTT. Its protein is CASSLGGSNSPLHF.

This chain joins TRBV24-1 and TRBJ1-5, with 10 positions matching TRBD1. There are 15 residues in the CDR3. V shed 5 bases and J 2 bases; nucleotides not matched to a gene: 2. CDR1 is KGHDR and CDR2 is SFDVKD in the germline V gene. The CDR3 bases are TGTGCCACCAGTGGGGGGACAGGGGGCAATCAGCCCCAGCATTTT. Its protein is CATSGGTGGNQPQHF.